This T cell receptor (beta chain) was retrieved from a study of blood T cell repertoires in COVID-19. As processed by the authors: From reference gene primer amplification, estimates of nucleated cell counts were derived. Method: immunoSEQ multiplex PCR; TCRdb's copy keeps in-frame clones and lacks some. V and J calls and clone size come straight from that table; D and trimming were deduced from the DNA. The table lists approximately 75,000 clones, approximately 82% of them singletons. The CDR3 has 12 residues. V lost 5 bases, J lost 4 bases, and 6 bases lay in between. Germline values: CDR1 MNHEY, CDR2 SMNVEV (reference sequence).

Sequencing input: peripheral blood. The chain combines TRBV27 with TRBJ1-5; no definite D call. The clonotype originates from a woman over 75 with acute or convalescent COVID-19. CDR3 in DNA: TGTGCCAGCAGTAGTACTAATCAGCCCCAGCATTTT. It encodes CASSSTNQPQHF.